Listed here are 32 T cell receptor beta chains from one sample, sequenced in a study of blood T cell repertoires in COVID-19. Sequenced by immunoSEQ multiplex PCR; TCRdb stores in-frame clones only, minus some. This sample has about 280,000 clones; 86% occur once, and the top ten carry about an eighth. Sequencing was carried out using peripheral blood. The receptors come from a woman aged 70 to 79 with COVID-19, enrolled during active disease.

This sequence joins TRBV29-1 and TRBJ2-2; TRBD1 agrees at 10 bases. This CDR3 is built from 16 residues. CDR1 SQVTM and CDR2 ANQGSEA come from the germline V gene. V shed 7 bases, J shed 3 bases, and the junction held 11 bases outside the gene matches. CDR3 amino acids: CSAERWDRGDTGELFF. The CDR3 DNA is TGCAGCGCCGAGAGATGGGACAGGGGTGACACCGGGGAGCTGTTTTTT.

The chain combines TRBV5-1 with TRBJ1-2; 7 positions agree with TRBD1. Germline V gene lookup returns CDR1 SGHRS and CDR2 YFSETQ. After removal of 3 bases from V and 6 bases from J, the junction contained 8 bases not matched to a gene. The CDR3 loop spans 14 amino acids. The CDR3 here is CASSSQGGTDGYTF. For the CDR3, the DNA is TGCGCCAGCAGCTCTCAGGGGGGAACAGATGGCTACACCTTC.

J is TRBJ1-1 and V is TRBV6-5; tentatively, D is TRBD1 (6 bases). CDR1 is MNHEY and CDR2 is SVGAGI in the germline V gene. The CDR3 length is 13 residues. The V end was cut by 8 bases, the J end by 3 bases, with 13 bases between. DNA for the CDR3: TGTGCCAGCGGCAGATCAGGGGACACTGAAGCTTTCTTT. Translated: CASGRSGDTEAFF.

This chain joins TRBV7-7 and TRBJ2-5, with 10 positions matching TRBD2. Germline loops: CDR1 SSHAT, CDR2 FNYEAQ (reference sequence). With V trimmed by 0 bases and J by 5 bases, 9 bases remained unmatched. This CDR3 has 17 amino acids. The CDR3, as DNA: TGTGCCAGCAGCTTAGCGTTTACGGCTAGCGGGGGTGAGACCCAGTACTTC. This translates into CASSLAFTASGGETQYF.

The chain has TRBV7-9 and TRBJ2-2, with TRBD1 identical over 9 bases. The CDR3 is 15 residues long. V shed 6 bases and J 4 bases; nucleotides not matched to a gene: 6. CDR1 and CDR2 from the germline V gene are SEHNR and FQNEAQ (reference sequence). The CDR3 DNA is TGTGCCAGCAGTACGGACAGGGGCCCCACCGGGGAGCTGTTTTTT. As protein: CASSTDRGPTGELFF.

This chain links TRBV7-2 with TRBJ2-5; 9 bases map to TRBD2. This CDR3 has 17 amino acids. The junction had 10 bases not matched to a gene; V was cut back by 1 base and J by 4 bases. Germline CDR1 is SGHTA and CDR2 is FQGNSA. The DNA for the CDR3 is TGTGCCAGCAGCTTAGGAGGCCTAGCGGGGAGGGGAGAGACCCAGTACTTC. This gives the protein CASSLGGLAGRGETQYF.

This clone was observed a few times. J is TRBJ1-5 and V is TRBV4-1; TRBD1 aligns across 10 bases. The V segment lost 3 bases and the J segment 7 bases; nucleotides outside the gene matches: 9. Germline CDR1 reads MGHRA; CDR2 reads YSYEKL. This CDR3 has 16 amino acids. The CDR3 bases are TGCGCCAGCAGCCATACTAGGGACAGGGGATGGCAGCCCCAGCATTTT. It encodes CASSHTRDRGWQPQHF.

This clone has more than one count but fewer than ten. The CDR3 DNA is TGCGCCAGCAGCCAAGGCTCAGGGGACGCTGAAGCTTTCTTT. It encodes CASSQGSGDAEAFF. The V gene is TRBV4-3, the J gene TRBJ1-1; D is possibly TRBD1 (6 bases). Germline lookup yields CDR1 LGHNA and CDR2 YSLEER. Trimming took off 1 base at V and 6 bases at J, with 12 bases between the two ends. The CDR3 totals 14 residues.

The chain is built from TRBV5-5 and TRBJ2-7; D unresolved. The CDR3 has 14 residues. Germline CDR1 reads SGHKS; CDR2 reads YYEKEE (reference sequence). Trimming took 0 bases from V and 1 from J, leaving 8 bases between them. CDR3 sequence: CASSLGRISYEQYF. The CDR3 DNA sequence: TGTGCCAGCAGCTTGGGGCGGATTTCCTACGAGCAGTACTTC.

This clone was observed a handful of times. The CDR3 DNA follows: TGTGCCAGCAGTTACTCGAAGTCCCCGCAGGGGTCTGGGGCCAACGTCCTGACTTTC. It translates to CASSYSKSPQGSGANVLTF. The chain combines TRBV6-2 or TRBV6-3 with TRBJ2-6, with D possibly being TRBD1 (6 bases). The CDR3 is 19 amino acids. V shed 0 bases and J shed 1 base, with 16 bases lying between them. Germline CDR1 MNHEY, CDR2 SVGEGT.

The gene calls are TRBV24-1 and TRBJ1-1, with 7 bases lining up with TRBD1. The germline CDR1 and CDR2 sequences are KGHDR and SFDVKD. The CDR3 sequence is 13 residues long. The V and J ends lost 7 bases and 1 base, in that order; junction bases with no gene match: 2. The CDR3 spells CATRGQANTEAFF. CDR3 coding DNA: TGTGCCACCAGAGGACAGGCGAACACTGAAGCTTTCTTT.

The genes are TRBV6-5 and TRBJ1-1; no clear D gene. CDR1 and CDR2 (germline): MNHEY, SVGAGI. This CDR3 has 14 amino acids. V gave up 5 bases and J gave up 1 base, with 11 bases separating them. CDR3 sequence: CASSIGSSNTEAFF. In DNA, the CDR3 is TGTGCCAGCAGTATCGGGAGCTCGAACACTGAAGCTTTCTTT.

This clone came up once. The chain recombines TRBV13 with TRBJ2-7, with 7 bases lining up with TRBD2. The V gene end was trimmed by 0 bases and the J gene end by 2 bases; junction bases not matched to a gene: 4. Looked up from germline, CDR1 is PRHDT and CDR2 is FYEKMQ (reference sequence). The CDR3 runs 15 residues. CDR3 coding DNA: TGTGCCAGCAGCTTAGGGGGACTATCAACCTACGAGCAGTACTTC. Its protein product is CASSLGGLSTYEQYF.

V gene TRBV7-9 combines with J gene TRBJ2-5; D remains unclear. Germline loops: CDR1 SEHNR, CDR2 FQNEAQ (reference sequence). V was cut by 6 bases and J by 1 base, with 9 bases left in between. The CDR3 extends over 13 amino acids. The CDR3 coding sequence is TGTGCCAGCAGTCGACTTCGCCAAGAGACCCAGTACTTC. It yields the protein CASSRLRQETQYF.

The rearrangement uses TRBV12-3 or TRBV12-4 and TRBJ1-1; D remains ambiguous. The V gene lost 6 bases and the J gene lost 1 base, with 9 bases spanning the gap. This CDR3 has 13 residues. CDR3 nucleotides: TGTGCCAGCAGCCTGACACGGAACACTGAAGCTTTCTTT. This encodes CASSLTRNTEAFF.

The chain uses TRBV7-2 and TRBJ1-1; 8 bases align to TRBD1. V trimming: 8 bases; J trimming: 4 bases; junction bases outside the gene matches: 6. CDR1 and CDR2 from the germline V gene are SGHTA and FQGNSA. This CDR3 has 13 amino acids. The CDR3 DNA reads as TGTGCCAGCTTCGACAGGGGTACCACTGAAGCTTTCTTT. It specifies CASFDRGTTEAFF.

The J gene is TRBJ1-1, the V gene TRBV7-9; possibly TRBD1 for D (6 bases). The CDR3 is 14 residues long. Per germline, CDR1 SEHNR and CDR2 FQNEAQ (reference sequence). Deletions cut 8 bases from V and 1 base from J, with 14 bases between. This CDR3 reads CASFLGRGNTEAFF. The CDR3 nucleotides are TGTGCCAGCTTCCTTGGCAGGGGGAACACTGAAGCTTTCTTT. Full variable domain (outside the CDR3, taken from reference TRBV7-9 and TRBJ1-1): DTGVSQNPRHKITKRGQNVTFRCDPISEHNRLYWYRQTLGQGPEFLTYFQNEAQLEKSRLLSDRFSAERPKGSFSTLEIQRTEQGDSAMYLCASFLGRGNTEAFFGQGTRLTVV.

This clone was seen a few times. This chain joins TRBV5-1 and TRBJ2-1, with TRBD2 matching 7 bases. Losses at the gene ends were 4 bases for V and 0 bases for J; bases not matched to a gene: 4. The CDR3 loop spans 15 amino acids. Germline V gives CDR1 SGHRS, CDR2 YFSETQ. The CDR3 coding sequence is TGCGCCAGCAGCCTCGGACTAGACTCCTACAATGAGCAGTTCTTC. Encoded protein: CASSLGLDSYNEQFF.

The J gene is TRBJ2-7, the V gene TRBV9, with TRBD1 matching 7 bases. Per the germline V gene, CDR1 is SGDLS and CDR2 is YYNGEE. V dropped 2 bases and J dropped 6; count of bases not matched to a gene: 8. The CDR3 runs to 14 residues. Written as DNA, the CDR3 is TGTGCCAGCAGCGTCGAGGGACAGTCTTGCGAGCAGTACTTC. This sequence encodes CASSVEGQSCEQYF. Supplemented by reference TRBV9 and TRBJ2-7, the full variable domain reads DSGVTQTPKHLITATGQRVTLRCSPRSGDLSVYWYQQSLDQGLQFLIQYYNGEERAKGNILERFSAQQFPDLHSELNLSSLELGDSALYFCASSVEGQSCEQYFGPGTRLTVT.

The chain has TRBV6-5 and TRBJ2-1; 8 positions match TRBD2. The CDR3 runs 15 residues. Unmatched junction bases numbered 9, after V lost 2 bases and J lost 9 bases. The germline gives CDR1 MNHEY, CDR2 SVGAGI. In DNA form, the CDR3 reads TGTGCCAGCAGTTACGTCGGGGGGGCCGTAAGTGAGCAGTTCTTC. Amino acid sequence: CASSYVGGAVSEQFF.

CDR3 protein: CASSYQTEAFF. CDR3 coding DNA: TGTGCCAGCAGTTACCAAACTGAAGCTTTCTTT. The rearrangement links TRBV6-5 to TRBJ1-1; D not certain. V gave up 2 bases and J gave up 5 bases, with 3 bases separating them. Germline V CDR1 and CDR2: MNHEY, SVGAGI. The CDR3 is made up of 11 amino acids.

Worth noting for this clone: Other DNA sequences in the sample encode the same CDR3. The rearrangement uses TRBV5-8 and TRBJ2-2; D uncertain. The CDR3 sequence is 12 residues long. Trimming stripped 3 bases from V and 3 bases from J, with 3 bases between. Per the germline V gene, CDR1 is SGHTS and CDR2 is YDEGEE. DNA for the CDR3: TGTGCCAGCAGCTCATACACCGGGGAGCTGTTTTTT. Its translation is CASSSYTGELFF.

The rearrangement links TRBV5-6 to TRBJ2-5; 12 bases agree with TRBD2. This CDR3 spans 15 amino acids. Germline lookup yields CDR1 SGHDT and CDR2 YYEEEE. V trimming: 3 bases; J trimming: 2 bases; junction bases outside the gene matches: 2. DNA for the CDR3: TGTGCCAGCAGCTCGACTAGCGGGGGACAAGAGACCCAGTACTTC. Amino acid sequence: CASSSTSGGQETQYF.

V is TRBV20-1 and J is TRBJ2-3, with 7 bases fitting TRBD2. The junction had 2 bases not matched to a gene; V was cut back by 6 bases and J by 5 bases. This CDR3 has 11 residues. CDR1 and CDR2 from the germline V gene are DFQATT and SNEGSKA (reference sequence). The CDR3 here is CSAGGVDTQYF. CDR3 bases: TGCAGTGCGGGGGGGGTAGATACGCAGTATTTT.

This clone appeared a single time. This chain joins TRBV5-5 and TRBJ2-5; D unclear. V was shortened by 1 base and J by 2 bases, with 6 bases between the two germline ends. This CDR3 region has 13 residues. Germline CDR1 SGHKS, CDR2 YYEKEE (reference sequence). The CDR3 loop reads CASSLPSQETQYF. The CDR3 coding sequence is TGTGCCAGCAGCTTGCCCTCGCAAGAGACCCAGTACTTC.

The gene calls are TRBV5-6 and TRBJ2-5; 7 nucleotides line up with TRBD1. Trimming at V came to 1 base and at J to 7 bases, leaving 19 bases not matched to a gene. This CDR3 is built from 18 residues. Germline CDR1 reads SGHDT; CDR2 reads YYEEEE. The CDR3 spells CASSLTWAPHRGMGTQYF. The CDR3 region has the DNA TGTGCCAGCAGCTTGACGTGGGCCCCACACAGGGGAATGGGGACCCAGTACTTC.

Only a few counts were recorded for this clone. This chain joins TRBV7-2 and TRBJ2-3, with 8 bases identical to TRBD2. V gave up 5 bases and J gave up 5 bases; unmatched junction bases: 9. Germline CDR1 SGHTA, CDR2 FQGNSA. There are 15 residues in the CDR3. The chain's CDR3 is CASSPISGGGDTQYF. In DNA, the CDR3 is TGTGCCAGCAGCCCCATAAGCGGGGGAGGAGATACGCAGTATTTT.

The chain links TRBV9 to TRBJ1-4; D is perhaps TRBD1 (6 bases). Trimming removed 0 bases at V and 8 bases at J, with 14 bases between. This CDR3 region has 15 residues. Germline loops: CDR1 SGDLS, CDR2 YYNGEE. As DNA, the CDR3 is TGTGCCAGCAGCGTAGACTACAGGGTTGGGGAAAAACTGTTTTTT. Protein sequence: CASSVDYRVGEKLFF.

The V and J genes are TRBV5-1 and TRBJ1-1; D gene unclear. The CDR3 is 13 amino acids. Trimming removed 5 bases at V and 2 bases at J, with 10 bases between. CDR1 is SGHRS and CDR2 is YFSETQ in the germline V gene. CDR3 nucleotide sequence: TGCGCCAGCAGTCGGGGATCTAACACTGAAGCTTTCTTT. This encodes CASSRGSNTEAFF.

The genes are TRBV5-6 and TRBJ1-1; 8 bases fit TRBD1. The germline V gene has CDR1 SGHDT and CDR2 YYEEEE. The ends lost 4 bases at V and 7 bases at J; junction bases unmatched: 9. The CDR3 spans 14 residues. CDR3 protein: CASSPGQGRFEAFF. In nucleotides, the CDR3 is TGTGCCAGCAGCCCCGGACAGGGTAGGTTTGAAGCTTTCTTT.

The V and J genes are TRBV5-1 and TRBJ2-7, with TRBD1 identical over 8 bases. The CDR3 sequence is 15 residues long. V was pared by 0 bases and J by 4 bases, with 6 bases of the junction left unmatched. CDR1 SGHRS and CDR2 YFSETQ come from the germline V gene. DNA of the CDR3: TGCGCCAGCAGCTTGGGGGCAGGGGGCAGGTACGAGCAGTACTTC. Its protein product is CASSLGAGGRYEQYF.

CDR3 protein: CSVEDGLRNTIYF. The CDR3 nucleotides read TGCAGCGTTGAAGATGGGCTCCGGAACACCATATATTTT. This chain links TRBV29-1 with TRBJ1-3, with no clear D. Germline V gives CDR1 SQVTM, CDR2 ANQGSEA. This CDR3 has 13 amino acids. V lost 0 bases and J 7 bases, leaving 10 bases between the germline ends. Together with reference TRBV29-1 and TRBJ1-3, the CDR3 gives the full variable domain: SAVISQKPSRDICQRGTSLTIQCQVDSQVTMMFWYRQQPGQSLTLIATANQGSEATYESGFVIDKFPISRPNLTFSTLTVSNMSPEDSSIYLCSVEDGLRNTIYFGEGSWLTVV.